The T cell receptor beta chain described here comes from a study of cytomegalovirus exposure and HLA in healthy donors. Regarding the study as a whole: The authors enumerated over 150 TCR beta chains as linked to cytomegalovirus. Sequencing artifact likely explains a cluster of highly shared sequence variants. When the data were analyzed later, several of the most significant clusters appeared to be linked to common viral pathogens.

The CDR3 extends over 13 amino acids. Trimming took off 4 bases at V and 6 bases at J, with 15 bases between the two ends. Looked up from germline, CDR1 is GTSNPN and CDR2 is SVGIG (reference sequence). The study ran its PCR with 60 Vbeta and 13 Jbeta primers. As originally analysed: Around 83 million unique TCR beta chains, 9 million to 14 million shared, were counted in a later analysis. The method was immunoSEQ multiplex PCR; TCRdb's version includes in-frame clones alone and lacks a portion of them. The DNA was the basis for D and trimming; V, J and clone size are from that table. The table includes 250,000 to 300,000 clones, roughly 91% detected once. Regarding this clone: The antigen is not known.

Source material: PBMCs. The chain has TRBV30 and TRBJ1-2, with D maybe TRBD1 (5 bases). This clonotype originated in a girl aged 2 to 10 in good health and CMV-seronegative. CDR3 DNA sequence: TGTGCCTGGACCCACGGGGGAGTAGATGGCTACACCTTC. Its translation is CAWTHGGVDGYTF.